The 29 T cell receptor beta chains below come from one sample, sequenced in a study of blood T cell repertoires in COVID-19. The protocol was immunoSEQ multiplex PCR, while the TCRdb copy is restricted to in-frame clones and leaves out a portion. The sample has some 42,000 clones; roughly 88% are singletons. Sequencing was carried out using peripheral blood. Every receptor here comes from a human donor in a cohort sampled during active COVID-19.

The V gene is TRBV5-1, the J gene TRBJ2-2; the match to TRBD1 covers 12 bases. The CDR3 has 18 residues. V was pared by 0 bases and J by 7 bases, with 10 bases of the junction left unmatched. Germline CDR1 and CDR2: SGHRS and YFSETQ. The CDR3 is CASSLGQPGQGAIGELFF. CDR3 nucleotide sequence: TGCGCCAGCAGCTTGGGTCAACCGGGACAGGGGGCCATCGGGGAGCTGTTTTTT.

CDR3 bases: TGTGCCAGCAGCTTGGGTGGAGGGGGGGCCTCAGATACGCAGTATTTT. This codes for CASSLGGGGASDTQYF. This sequence joins TRBV5-4 and TRBJ2-3; a possible D gene is TRBD2 (7 bases). Trimming left V 0 bases short and J 4 bases short, with 15 bases between. Germline V gene data show CDR1 as SGHNT and CDR2 as YYREEE (reference sequence). The CDR3 loop spans 16 amino acids.

The V gene is TRBV5-5, the J gene TRBJ1-2; D is possibly TRBD1 (6 bases). Germline V gives CDR1 SGHKS, CDR2 YYEKEE (reference sequence). V dropped 1 base and J dropped 4 bases, with 11 bases sitting between them. This CDR3 spans 14 amino acids. The CDR3 DNA reads TGTGCCAGCAGCTTGTCTTGGGACATCTATGGCTACACCTTC. Amino acid sequence: CASSLSWDIYGYTF.

The chain is built from TRBV6-4 and TRBJ2-4, with 10 bases lining up with TRBD2. The CDR3 covers 18 residues. CDR1 is MRHNA, CDR2 SNTAGT, per germline. The V gene end was trimmed by 2 bases and the J gene end by 4 bases; junction bases not matched to a gene: 11. DNA of the CDR3: TGTGCCAGCAGTGACAAGACTAGCGGGCCTTCCTATAAAAACATTCAGTACTTC. Translating it yields CASSDKTSGPSYKNIQYF.

To note about this clone: A read error may produce the germline difference seen at one junction end. The J gene is TRBJ2-2, the V gene TRBV28; 9 positions agree with TRBD2. The V gene's germline CDR1 is MDHEN and CDR2 SYDVKM. The CDR3 has 16 residues. The CDR3 here is CASGLAGAQTTGELFF. The CDR3 region has the DNA TGTGCCAGCGGTTTAGCGGGGGCCCAGACCACCGGGGAGCTGTTTTTT.

DNA of the CDR3: TGTGCCAGCAGTTCCAGGGATGGGACTGAAGCTTTCTTT. Amino acids: CASSSRDGTEAFF. This sequence joins TRBV2 and TRBJ1-1; the D gene is possibly TRBD1 (5 bases). V lost 5 bases to trimming and J lost 5 bases, with 12 bases between them. There are 13 residues in the CDR3. CDR1 and CDR2 (germline): SNHLY, FYNNEI.

This chain links TRBV19 with TRBJ2-3; D may be TRBD1 (6 bases). Per germline, CDR1 LNHDA and CDR2 SQIVND (reference sequence). The CDR3 sequence is 15 residues long. V shed 3 bases and J shed 0 bases, with 10 bases lying between them. The CDR3 is CASSIRGRSTDTQYF. CDR3 nucleotide sequence: TGTGCCAGTAGTATCAGGGGCCGAAGCACAGATACGCAGTATTTT. The whole variable domain, filled in from reference TRBV19 and TRBJ2-3, reads DGGITQSPKYLFRKEGQNVTLSCEQNLNHDAMYWYRQDPGQGLRLIYYSQIVNDFQKGDIAEGYSVSREKKESFPLTVTSAQKNPTAFYLCASSIRGRSTDTQYFGPGTRLTVL.

CDR3 bases: TGCAGCGTTGACGGTTTGACTAGCGAGACGGATACGCAGTATTTT. Translation: CSVDGLTSETDTQYF. The chain recombines TRBV29-1 with TRBJ2-3, with 8 bases lining up with TRBD2. J gave up 6 bases and V 3 bases, and 11 bases lay outside the gene matches. This CDR3 has 15 amino acids. The germline CDR1 and CDR2 sequences are SQVTM and ANQGSEA.

The CDR3 reads CSVDGAMGADTQYF. CDR3 DNA sequence: TGCAGCGTTGATGGGGCCATGGGTGCAGATACGCAGTATTTT. This chain links TRBV29-1 with TRBJ2-3, with D perhaps TRBD1 (5 bases). Trimming cost V 3 bases and J 4 bases, with 14 bases left between them. This CDR3 is 14 amino acids long. Per germline, CDR1 SQVTM and CDR2 ANQGSEA.

This chain connects TRBV6-2 or TRBV6-3 to TRBJ2-7; 7 nucleotides line up with TRBD1. J was trimmed by 1 base and V by 5 bases; bases with no gene match: 5. The CDR3 is 14 amino acids. Germline V gene sequence: CDR1 MNHEY, CDR2 SVGEGT. The CDR3 loop reads CASSTLTGSYEQYF. The CDR3 DNA sequence: TGTGCCAGCAGTACGCTGACAGGGTCCTACGAGCAGTACTTC.

The genes are TRBV19 and TRBJ1-2, with a weak D call TRBD1 (6 bases). Trimming left V 3 bases short and J 8 bases short, with 13 bases between. The CDR3 contains 13 residues. Germline V gene lookup returns CDR1 LNHDA and CDR2 SQIVND (reference sequence). The CDR3 DNA reads TGTGCCAGTAGTATTCAGAGGGGGAACGGCTACACCTTC. Protein product: CASSIQRGNGYTF. The full variable domain, rest sourced from reference TRBV19 and TRBJ1-2, is DGGITQSPKYLFRKEGQNVTLSCEQNLNHDAMYWYRQDPGQGLRLIYYSQIVNDFQKGDIAEGYSVSREKKESFPLTVTSAQKNPTAFYLCASSIQRGNGYTFGSGTRLTVV.

This rearrangement joins TRBV25-1 to TRBJ2-7; D remains unclear. V was trimmed by 3 bases and J by 2 bases, leaving 11 bases between them. CDR1 and CDR2 (germline): MGHDK, SYGVNS. The CDR3 length is 14 residues. The DNA of the CDR3 is TGTGCCAGCAGTGAGAGCGAGTACGCCTACGAGCAGTACTTC. It yields the protein CASSESEYAYEQYF.

The chain couples TRBV21-1 to TRBJ2-7; TRBD1 is the table's D call and was not checked against the DNA. TRBV21-1 is listed as a pseudogene. This CDR3 spans 15 amino acids. The CDR3 DNA follows: TGTGCCAGCAGCAAAGAAAAATACAGGGCCTACGAGCAGTACTTC. Protein sequence: CASSKEKYRAYEQYF.

The V call is TRBV6-5, the J call TRBJ2-1; 9 bases are shared with TRBD1. The CDR3 has 15 residues. V was pared by 6 bases and J by 14 bases, with 17 bases of the junction left unmatched. Per germline, CDR1 MNHEY and CDR2 SVGAGI. The CDR3 here is CASRDRGISPPTEFF. The CDR3 region has the DNA TGTGCCAGCAGAGACAGGGGGATCTCTCCCCCTACGGAGTTCTTC.

The gene calls are TRBV28 and TRBJ1-1; D remains ambiguous. The V and J ends lost 2 bases and 0 bases respectively, with 16 bases between them. Germline V gives CDR1 MDHEN, CDR2 SYDVKM. CDR3 size: 17 residues. The CDR3 bases are TGTGCCAGCAGTTTAGCTCGTAGAATTCTCATGAACACTGAAGCTTTCTTT. This encodes CASSLARRILMNTEAFF.

This clone was seen just once. The chain has TRBV28 and TRBJ2-2; 8 bases line up with TRBD1. V trimming: 6 bases; J trimming: 1 base; junction bases outside the gene matches: 7. The CDR3 totals 16 residues. Germline CDR1 MDHEN, CDR2 SYDVKM. The CDR3 DNA reads as TGTGCCAGCAGATTTACCGGGACAGGGAACACCGGGGAGCTGTTTTTT. This translates into CASRFTGTGNTGELFF.

The count of this clone is one. The V gene is TRBV2, the J gene TRBJ2-5, with D possibly TRBD1 on 5 matching bases. Trimming removed 5 bases at V and 5 bases at J, with 9 bases between. The CDR3 length is 12 residues. The germline CDR1 and CDR2 sequences are SNHLY and FYNNEI. The CDR3 here is CASSWAGETQYF. In DNA, the CDR3 is TGTGCCAGCAGTTGGGCAGGGGAGACCCAGTACTTC.

This clone was recorded a few times. This chain joins TRBV30 and TRBJ1-1; D is unclear. Per the germline V gene, CDR1 is GTSNPN and CDR2 is SVGIG (reference sequence). The germline V and J ends were trimmed by 0 bases and 11 bases, with 13 bases remaining between them. The CDR3 is made up of 12 amino acids. Here the CDR3 DNA reads TGTGCCTGGAGTGTTAGTATTTTGGTGGCTTTCTTT. Translated, it gives CAWSVSILVAFF.

The chain recombines TRBV5-4 with TRBJ2-1; perhaps TRBD2 as D (6 bases). The CDR3 totals 15 residues. Per the germline V gene, CDR1 is SGHNT and CDR2 is YYREEE (reference sequence). Trimming stripped 4 bases from V and 6 bases from J, with 17 bases between. The CDR3 nucleotides are TGTGCCAGCAGCGGACGGGGGTGGAGGGGCAATGAGCAGTTCTTC. Translating gives CASSGRGWRGNEQFF.

This rearrangement joins TRBV19 to TRBJ1-1; 10 nucleotides match TRBD1. CDR1 is LNHDA and CDR2 is SQIVND in the germline V gene (reference sequence). The CDR3 loop spans 14 amino acids. Germline trimming cut 7 bases from V and 5 bases from J; bases unmatched to any gene: 7. CDR3 residues: CASTKDRGRTEAFF. CDR3 DNA sequence: TGTGCCAGTACCAAGGACAGGGGGAGAACTGAAGCTTTCTTT.

V is TRBV21-1 and J is TRBJ2-5; TRBD2 is taken as the D call from the table, unchecked against the DNA. TRBV21-1 is described as a pseudogene. The CDR3 contains 15 residues. The CDR3: CASKSTGSVQETQYF. CDR3 DNA sequence: TGTGCCAGCAAGTCCACCGGTAGCGTTCAAGAGACCCAGTACTTC.

This clone appeared a few times. The chain combines TRBV2 with TRBJ2-1, with a possible D match to TRBD2 (6 bases). This CDR3 is built from 15 residues. The germline V gene has CDR1 SNHLY and CDR2 FYNNEI. Trimming stripped 6 bases from V and 0 bases from J, with 12 bases between. The CDR3 here is CASREEGGSYNEQFF. CDR3 nucleotide sequence: TGTGCCAGCAGGGAGGAGGGAGGCTCCTACAATGAGCAGTTCTTC.

The rearrangement links TRBV2 to TRBJ2-1, with D perhaps matching TRBD1 (5 bases). Trimming shortened V by 7 bases and J by 5 bases, and 15 bases separated the two germline ends. This CDR3 has 14 residues. Germline V CDR1 and CDR2: SNHLY, FYNNEI. The CDR3 nucleotides are TGTGCCAGCAAGGGGTGGGGTCCGGACAATGAGCAGTTCTTC. Protein product: CASKGWGPDNEQFF.

This clone was found once. This chain joins TRBV4-2 and TRBJ2-7, with D unresolved. Trimming cost V 1 base and J 3 bases, with 7 bases left between them. The CDR3 is made up of 13 amino acids. Germline CDR1 and CDR2: LGHNA and YNFKEQ. The CDR3 spells CASSQGGNYEQYF. DNA of the CDR3: TGTGCCAGCAGCCAAGGCGGTAACTACGAGCAGTACTTC.

In nucleotides, the CDR3 is TGTGCCAGCAGTGCCGGGACAGGGTTTGGCTACACCTTC. This encodes CASSAGTGFGYTF. V is TRBV6-4 and J is TRBJ1-2; 9 bases line up with TRBD1. Looked up from germline, CDR1 is MRHNA and CDR2 is SNTAGT. The CDR3 has 13 residues. The ends lost 4 bases at V and 7 bases at J; junction bases unmatched: 4.

The genes are TRBV5-1 and TRBJ2-7, with no clear D. V was cut by 1 base and J by 4 bases, with 12 bases left in between. From germline, CDR1 is SGHRS and CDR2 YFSETQ. The CDR3 loop spans 14 amino acids. The CDR3 coding sequence is TGCGCCAGCAGCTTGAACTTGTATAGTTACGAGCAGTACTTC. Protein: CASSLNLYSYEQYF. Looking up the rest from reference TRBV5-1 and TRBJ2-7 gives the full variable domain: KAGVTQTPRYLIKTRGQQVTLSCSPISGHRSVSWYQQTPGQGLQFLFEYFSETQRNKGNFPGRFSGRQFSNSRSEMNVSTLELGDSALYLCASSLNLYSYEQYFGPGTRLTVT.

The chain is built from TRBV29-1 and TRBJ2-2; D is possibly TRBD1 (5 bases). Trimming removed 6 bases at V and 3 bases at J, with 5 bases between. The CDR3 has 11 residues. Germline V gene lookup returns CDR1 SQVTM and CDR2 ANQGSEA. The CDR3 DNA follows: TGCAGCGTCAGGGACACCGGGGAGCTGTTTTTT. This gives the protein CSVRDTGELFF.

The V call is TRBV7-2, the J call TRBJ1-5; D remains ambiguous. Trimming took 5 bases from V and 6 from J, leaving 8 bases between them. From germline, CDR1 is SGHTA and CDR2 FQGNSA. The CDR3 runs 12 residues. CDR3 in DNA: TGTGCCAGCAGCCAACCCGGTCAGCCCCAGCATTTT. It specifies CASSQPGQPQHF.

The chain joins TRBV5-1 to TRBJ1-3; D remains ambiguous. Trimming took 4 bases from V and 4 from J, leaving 15 bases between them. The germline CDR1 and CDR2 sequences are SGHRS and YFSETQ. This CDR3 is built from 15 residues. The CDR3 loop is CASSLLEGRGNTIYF. CDR3 DNA sequence: TGCGCCAGCAGCCTTCTCGAGGGTCGAGGAAACACCATATATTTT.